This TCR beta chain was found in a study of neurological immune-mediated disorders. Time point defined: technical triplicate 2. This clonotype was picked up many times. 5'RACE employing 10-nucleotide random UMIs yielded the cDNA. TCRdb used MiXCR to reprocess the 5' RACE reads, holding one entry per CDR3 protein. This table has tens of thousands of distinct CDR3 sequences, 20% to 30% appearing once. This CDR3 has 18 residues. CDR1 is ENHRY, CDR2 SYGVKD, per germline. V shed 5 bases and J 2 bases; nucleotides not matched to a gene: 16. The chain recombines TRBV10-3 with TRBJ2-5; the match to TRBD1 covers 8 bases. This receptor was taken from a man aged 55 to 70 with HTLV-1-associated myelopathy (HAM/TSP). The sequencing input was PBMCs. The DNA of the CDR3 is TGTGCCATCAGTATCCAAGGTGGCCAGGGGGCAGGTCAAGAGACCCAGTACTTC. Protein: CAISIQGGQGAGQETQYF.